This section outlines one T cell receptor (beta chain) sequence together with its context. This sample is part of a study of blood T cell repertoires in COVID-19. In the study overall: PBMCs, B-cell-depleted T cells, or T cells were the source of the cDNA or gDNA that made up the material.

Germline assignment: CDR1 SGHNT and CDR2 YYREEE (reference sequence). CDR3 size: 15 residues. The V and J ends lost 4 bases and 4 bases respectively, with 18 bases between them. Using immunoSEQ multiplex PCR, the repertoire was profiled, and TCRdb retains in-frame clones only, with some absent. The sample lists about 63,000 clones, approximately 92% occurring once. This chain uses TRBV5-4 with TRBJ2-7; D might be TRBD2 (6 bases). The material sequenced was peripheral blood. The TCR comes from a man aged 50 or older with active COVID-19. The CDR3, as DNA: TGTGCCAGCAGCAAAGACCCTAGCGTCCCTTACGAGCAGTACTTC. Translating it yields CASSKDPSVPYEQYF.